The clone carrying this TCR beta chain came up many times. Its target is not known. Germline V gene lookup returns CDR1 SGHRS and CDR2 YFSETQ. The CDR3 sequence is 16 residues long. Trimming pared 3 bases from V and 0 bases from J, leaving 13 bases between. The sorted libraries drew on roughly 1 million T cells that were CD4+ or CD8+. cDNA synthesis was performed by 5'RACE with 10-nucleotide random UMIs. Over 200 million TCR-beta sequences, together covering 15-18 subjects, were produced by every individual sequencing run that was carried out. MiXCR, applied by TCRdb to the 5' RACE reads, yields one record per CDR3 protein. The table lists about 38,000 distinct CDR3 sequences, nearly 5% of them singletons. This specimen belongs to a study of neurological immune-mediated disorders. General observations from the study: CDR3 amino acid sequences of expanded clones were not shared across subjects, a result suggesting private repertoires in all groups.

The sequencing input was CD4+ T cells from blood. The rearrangement links TRBV5-1 to TRBJ1-3, with D hard to call. The receptor's source is a man aged 18 to 29 in good health. CDR3 protein: CASSSGRINSGNTIYF. In DNA form, the CDR3 reads TGCGCCAGCAGCTCTGGACGGATTAACTCTGGAAACACCATATATTTT.